The rows below give T cell receptor beta chains drawn from one sample of a study of control samples from healthy donors and cancer patients. Only in-frame clones appear in the TCRdb table, and some are missing; sequencing was by immunoSEQ multiplex PCR. The sample holds more than 150,000 clones, over 90% seen once. The sample consisted of blood. All receptors come from a man in his fifties in good health. The CDR3 runs from the conserved cysteine through the conserved F or W. Clone sizes are given selectively: once, few, many, or a class where the clone is expanded.

>.|TRBJ2-2|TRBV19
CASSIDSGRVGELFF
>.|TRBJ2-7|TRBV11-2
CASSPQGASGEQYF
>.|TRBJ2-6|TRBV19
CASRSGTSRANVLTF
>once|TRBJ2-3|TRBV28
CASILAGAGTDTQYF
>.|TRBJ2-7|TRBV10-1
CASSENRYEQYF
>.|TRBJ2-7|TRBV5-1
CASSGDLYEQYF
>.|TRBJ2-6|TRBV3-1/TRBV3-2
CASSPSTAGANVLTF
>.|TRBJ2-2|TRBV5-1
CASSFFGTGNTGELFF
>.|TRBJ2-1|TRBV10-3
CAISESGQGGNEQFF
>.|TRBJ1-4|TRBV4-2
CASSQVAGDREKLFF
>.|TRBJ1-1|TRBV6-6
CASSNGLNTEAFF
>.|TRBJ1-2|TRBV2
CASSPTQGGEGYTF
>.|TRBJ1-1|TRBV18
CASSAQGQAEAFF
>.|TRBJ1-2|TRBV6-4
CASSERGTEAYGYTF
>.|TRBJ1-3|TRBV28
CASSFRTAGNTIYF
>.|TRBJ1-2|TRBV5-1
CASSLGDRGYRGGYTF
>.|TRBJ2-3|TRBV2
CASSYLGDTQYF
>.|TRBJ1-4|TRBV10-3
CAIKGSVGEKLFF
>.|TRBJ1-2|TRBV10-3
CAISGANQGDRYGYTF
>.|TRBJ2-3|TRBV3-1/TRBV3-2
CASSQGFGRGGTDTQYF
>.|TRBJ1-1|TRBV6-4
CASSDQPNTEAFF
>.|TRBJ2-1|TRBV6-4
CASSETSGYNEQFF
>.|TRBJ1-5|TRBV6-1
CASSERKGSGQPQHF
>.|TRBJ2-3|TRBV4-2
CASSQESGQVTDTQYF
>.|TRBJ1-3|TRBV6-2/TRBV6-3
CASSWTASGPRGDGNTIYF
>.|TRBJ2-1|TRBV19
CASTGTSGTPYNEQFF
>once|TRBJ2-1|TRBV20-1
CSARDAGEQFF
>.|TRBJ2-7|TRBV27
CASMPRRAGVEQYF
>once|TRBJ2-5|TRBV3-1/TRBV3-2
CASSQPTSGRRGETQYF
>.|TRBJ2-7|TRBV24-1
CATSGTRQYSYEQYF
>.|TRBJ2-3|TRBV18
CASSPRLAGGRDTQYF
>.|TRBJ2-5|TRBV6-5
CASSPSGRAVETQYF
>.|TRBJ1-2|TRBV29-1
CSVSGQGDGYTF
>.|TRBJ1-2|TRBV29-1
CSAAGYTF
>.|TRBJ1-1|TRBV5-1
CASSLEGDRTEAFF
>.|TRBJ1-5|TRBV28
CASSLVGAKGNQPQHF
>.|TRBJ2-7|TRBV5-4
CASSDITGNYEQYF
>.|TRBJ1-6|TRBV6-1
CASREGHNSPLHF
>.|TRBJ2-3|TRBV6-1
CASSDRLAGGKDTQYF
>.|TRBJ2-4|TRBV19
CASSPWGDRNKNIQYF
>.|TRBJ2-3|TRBV12-5
CASGPSGTSTDTQYF
>.|TRBJ1-2|TRBV7-2
CASSRTGYGYTF
>.|TRBJ2-2|TRBV6-4
CASSELLAGGRIGELFF
>once|TRBJ1-1|TRBV6-5
CASTWDRGTEAFF
>once|TRBJ1-1|TRBV28
CASSFLRGRNTEAFF
>.|TRBJ2-1|TRBV12-3/TRBV12-4
CASSLEVEQFF
>.|TRBJ2-2|TRBV30
CAWSGDRVVGELFF
>.|TRBJ1-1|TRBV4-1
CASSQDQGVTEAFF
>.|TRBJ1-1|TRBV6-1
CASSETAPVNTEAFF